These 26 T cell receptor beta chains share one sample of origin, sequenced in a study of T cell repertoires in cytomegalovirus infection. These TCRs' antigens remain unknown. TCRdb itself ran the reads through MiXCR, one entry per CDR3 protein. The table has 200,000 to 250,000 distinct CDR3 sequences, 35% to 40% seen once; the top ten hold approximately 59%. The sequenced sample was CD8+ T cells from cultured PBMCs, obtained from culture after CMV antigen stimulation. Receptor source: a human donor in good health (CMV status not recorded). Some clones in this sample may be carry-over from other donors' samples.

This clonotype was detected a few times. V gene TRBV2 combines with J gene TRBJ2-7; D is unclear. Looked up from germline, CDR1 is SNHLY and CDR2 is FYNNEI. This CDR3 spans 10 amino acids. V gave up 7 bases and J gave up 8 bases, with 9 bases separating them. The CDR3 DNA reads TGTGCCAGCAATGGAGCACAGCAGTACTTC. Translated: CASNGAQQYF.

The chain links TRBV7-6 to TRBJ2-7; D might be TRBD1 or TRBD2, each matching 5 bases. Trimming left V 8 bases short and J 4 bases short, with 18 bases between. This CDR3 contains 14 residues. From germline, CDR1 is SGHVS and CDR2 FNYEAQ. The DNA for the CDR3 is TGTGCCAGCGCCCCACCGGGACGGCTATACGAGCAGTACTTC. This sequence encodes CASAPPGRLYEQYF.

A few counts support this clonotype. The chain is built from TRBV18 and TRBJ1-1; D not resolved. The CDR3 length is 15 residues. The V gene lost 4 bases and the J gene lost 0 bases, with 12 bases spanning the gap. Germline V gives CDR1 KGHSH, CDR2 LQKENI. The CDR3 sequence: CASSLASGVNTEAFF. DNA of the CDR3: TGTGCCAGCTCACTAGCCTCCGGGGTGAACACTGAAGCTTTCTTT.

This CDR3 reads CASSPDPRATNEKLFF. In nucleotides, the CDR3 is TGTGCCAGCAGCCCGGATCCTCGTGCAACTAATGAAAAACTGTTTTTT. This chain links TRBV7-2 with TRBJ1-4; D remains unclear. Germline V CDR1 and CDR2: SGHTA, FQGNSA. This CDR3 comprises 16 residues. Trimming took 5 bases from V and 0 from J, leaving 13 bases between them. Complete variable domain (other parts from reference TRBV7-2 and TRBJ1-4): GAGVSQSPSNKVTEKGKDVELRCDPISGHTALYWYRQSLGQGLEFLIYFQGNSAPDKSGLPSDRFSAERTGGSVSTLTIQRTQQEDSAVYLCASSPDPRATNEKLFFGSGTQLSVL.

This clonotype was seen a handful of times. V gene TRBV7-2 combines with J gene TRBJ1-1, with D uncertain. With 2 bases removed from V and 1 base from J, the gap between germline ends came to 11 bases. This CDR3 comprises 15 residues. In germline, CDR1 is SGHTA, CDR2 FQGNSA. The DNA for the CDR3 is TGTGCCAGCAGCTTAATCCAGACACCGAACACTGAAGCTTTCTTT. Protein: CASSLIQTPNTEAFF. The full variable domain, completed using reference TRBV7-2 and TRBJ1-1, is GAGVSQSPSNKVTEKGKDVELRCDPISGHTALYWYRQSLGQGLEFLIYFQGNSAPDKSGLPSDRFSAERTGGSVSTLTIQRTQQEDSAVYLCASSLIQTPNTEAFFGQGTRLTVV.

This clonotype appeared once. The gene calls are TRBV6-5 and TRBJ2-7, with D hard to call. V was trimmed by 5 bases and J by 7 bases, leaving 15 bases between them. The CDR3 length is 13 residues. The germline V gene has CDR1 MNHEY and CDR2 SVGAGI. The CDR3 spells CASSPGASLEQYF. DNA of the CDR3: TGTGCCAGCAGTCCCGGTGCGTCTTTGGAGCAGTACTTC.

The chain uses TRBV11-2 and TRBJ2-7, with 8 bases aligning to TRBD2. Germline values: CDR1 SGHAT, CDR2 FQNNGV. CDR3 length: 17 amino acids. V was pared by 4 bases and J by 3 bases, with 14 bases of the junction left unmatched. CDR3 residues: CASSSEGLAGFVYEQYF. In DNA, the CDR3 is TGTGCCAGCAGCTCCGAGGGTCTAGCGGGCTTTGTCTACGAGCAGTACTTC.

On this clonotype: One junction end disagrees with the germline gene, perhaps due to a read error. The chain recombines TRBV27 with TRBJ2-7, with 11 bases aligning to TRBD2. Per germline, CDR1 MNHEY and CDR2 SMNVEV (reference sequence). This CDR3 is built from 14 residues. The DNA of the CDR3 is TGTGCCAGCAGTCGACTAGCGGGGCTCTACGATCAGTACTTC. It translates to CASSRLAGLYDQYF.

This clonotype was observed a single time. The rearrangement links TRBV6-5 to TRBJ2-3; 10 bases are a match to TRBD2. The ends lost 5 bases at V and 6 bases at J; junction bases unmatched: 14. This CDR3 region has 17 residues. CDR1 MNHEY and CDR2 SVGAGI come from the germline V gene. In nucleotides, the CDR3 is TGTGCCAGCAGTACCGGGAGGGCTAGCGGGAGAAGGGATACGCAGTATTTT. Translation gives CASSTGRASGRRDTQYF.

In its sample, this clonotype was seen once. At one end the junction does not follow the germline gene, possibly because of a read error. The V and J genes are TRBV9 and TRBJ2-1; 8 bases are shared with TRBD2. CDR1 and CDR2 (germline): SGDLS, YYNGEE. This CDR3 region has 15 residues. The CDR3 spells CASSRTSGSYSEQFF. The CDR3 coding sequence is TGTGCCAGCTCCAGAACTAGCGGCAGTTACAGTGAGCAGTTCTTC.

The chain joins TRBV20-1 to TRBJ2-3; 8 bases align to TRBD2. V shed 2 bases, J shed 3 bases, and the junction held 10 bases outside the gene matches. The CDR3 totals 16 residues. Germline CDR1 DFQATT, CDR2 SNEGSKA (reference sequence). DNA for the CDR3: TGCAGTGCTAGACTCCAGTCCGGGGGGGAAACAGATACGCAGTATTTT. Translation: CSARLQSGGETDTQYF.

This chain connects TRBV28 to TRBJ2-1; D remains unclear. Per germline, CDR1 MDHEN and CDR2 SYDVKM. The CDR3 consists of 16 residues. Trimming stripped 7 bases from V and 3 bases from J, with 19 bases between. The CDR3 bases are TGTGCCAGCACAGGAGTGGCCCCACACCTCTACAATGAGCAGTTCTTC. Translated: CASTGVAPHLYNEQFF. Looking up the rest from reference TRBV28 and TRBJ2-1 gives the full variable domain: DVKVTQSSRYLVKRTGEKVFLECVQDMDHENMFWYRQDPGLGLRLIYFSYDVKMKEKGDIPEGYSVSREKKERFSLILESASTNQTSMYLCASTGVAPHLYNEQFFGPGTRLTVL.

The chain links TRBV20-1 to TRBJ1-5, with 9 positions matching TRBD1. J gave up 7 bases and V 5 bases, and 9 bases lay outside the gene matches. CDR1 is DFQATT, CDR2 SNEGSKA, per germline (reference sequence). The CDR3 consists of 14 residues. CDR3 amino acids: CSASIRQGGQPQHF. DNA of the CDR3: TGCAGTGCTTCGATACGACAGGGGGGACAGCCCCAGCATTTT.

This clonotype was counted a few times. The chain is built from TRBV12-3 or TRBV12-4 and TRBJ2-7; TRBD2 matches at 9 bases. The CDR3 runs to 15 residues. V trimming: 1 base; J trimming: 3 bases; junction bases outside the gene matches: 4. The CDR3 DNA is TGTGCCAGCAGTTTAGGGGGACTAGCTCGCTACGAGCAGTACTTC. Its protein product is CASSLGGLARYEQYF.

In its sample, this clonotype was seen a few times. The CDR3 DNA sequence: TGTGCCAGCTCCCCCCAACAAGGCATGAACACTGAAGCTTTCTTT. Its translation: CASSPQQGMNTEAFF. This chain connects TRBV6-1 to TRBJ1-1; D gene unclear. The CDR3 runs to 15 residues. V dropped 8 bases and J dropped 0 bases, with 16 bases sitting between them. The germline CDR1 and CDR2 sequences are MNHNS and SASEGT.

The chain recombines TRBV4-1 with TRBJ1-1; the D is unclear. The germline gives CDR1 MGHRA, CDR2 YSYEKL. The CDR3 contains 15 residues. V lost 0 bases to trimming and J lost 0 bases, with 8 bases between them. CDR3 sequence reads: CASSQDSFMNTEAFF. CDR3 DNA sequence: TGCGCCAGCAGCCAAGACAGTTTCATGAACACTGAAGCTTTCTTT.

This clonotype was found once. The gene calls are TRBV28 and TRBJ2-1; 11 bases are a match to TRBD2. CDR3 length: 16 residues. CDR1 and CDR2 from the germline V gene are MDHEN and SYDVKM. The V gene end was trimmed by 6 bases and the J gene end by 7 bases; junction bases not matched to a gene: 11. CDR3 amino acids: CASRLLTSGRGNEQFF. CDR3 in DNA: TGTGCCAGCAGACTCCTCACTAGCGGGAGAGGGAATGAGCAGTTCTTC.

CDR3 nucleotides: TGTGCCAGCAGTTTATCGGCAGGGGCGAATGGCTACACCTTC. It yields the protein CASSLSAGANGYTF. The V gene is TRBV28, the J gene TRBJ1-2; D might be TRBD1 (6 bases). CDR3 length equals 14 residues. V was trimmed by 1 base and J by 6 bases, leaving 12 bases between them. From germline, CDR1 is MDHEN and CDR2 SYDVKM.

J is TRBJ2-2 and V is TRBV2, with a possible D match to TRBD2 (6 bases). The V end was cut by 2 bases, the J end by 5 bases, with 12 bases between. This CDR3 region has 15 residues. Germline CDR1 is SNHLY and CDR2 is FYNNEI. In DNA form, the CDR3 reads TGTGCCAGCAGTGAAAGACTAGAGGGGACCGGGGAGCTGTTTTTT. This sequence encodes CASSERLEGTGELFF.

The chain carries TRBV7-4 and TRBJ2-1; D is unresolved. CDR3 length: 15 residues. Looked up from germline, CDR1 is SGHVT and CDR2 is SQSDAQ. Trimming stripped 5 bases from V and 4 bases from J, with 15 bases between. The CDR3 nucleotides are TGTGCCAGCAGCCTACTCTGGGATGCATACAATGAGCAGTTCTTC. It yields the protein CASSLLWDAYNEQFF.

The table lists this clonotype with a few counts. The rearrangement joins TRBV7-2 to TRBJ1-2, with D tentatively TRBD1 (5 bases). CDR3 length equals 14 residues. The germline V gene has CDR1 SGHTA and CDR2 FQGNSA. Trimming took 3 bases from V and 1 from J, leaving 9 bases between them. This CDR3 reads CASSFRGINYGYTF. For the CDR3, the DNA is TGTGCCAGCAGCTTCCGGGGGATTAACTATGGCTACACCTTC.

The chain couples TRBV19 to TRBJ1-2; possible D gene TRBD1, 5 bases. With 3 bases removed from V and 3 bases from J, the gap between germline ends came to 20 bases. The CDR3 length is 17 residues. Per germline, CDR1 LNHDA and CDR2 SQIVND (reference sequence). The CDR3: CASSMDLPGRAYYGYTF. CDR3 coding DNA: TGTGCCAGTAGTATGGATCTACCAGGGCGGGCGTACTATGGCTACACCTTC. Filled out from reference TRBV19 and TRBJ1-2, the complete variable domain reads DGGITQSPKYLFRKEGQNVTLSCEQNLNHDAMYWYRQDPGQGLRLIYYSQIVNDFQKGDIAEGYSVSREKKESFPLTVTSAQKNPTAFYLCASSMDLPGRAYYGYTFGSGTRLTVV.

The chain carries TRBV11-2 and TRBJ2-1, with D perhaps matching TRBD2 (6 bases). The germline CDR1 and CDR2 sequences are SGHAT and FQNNGV. Trimming stripped 5 bases from V and 6 bases from J, with 17 bases between. The CDR3 is 15 amino acids. The CDR3 region has the DNA TGTGCCAGCAGCACTCGGACTAATGATGTCAATGAGCAGTTCTTC. Its translation: CASSTRTNDVNEQFF.

This clonotype has a handful of counts. The chain recombines TRBV28 with TRBJ2-3; 8 bases fit TRBD2. V was pared by 3 bases and J by 2 bases, with 4 bases of the junction left unmatched. Per germline, CDR1 MDHEN and CDR2 SYDVKM. This CDR3 region has 15 residues. The CDR3 DNA sequence: TGTGCCAGCAGTTTGCGGCGGGGGGCCACAGATACGCAGTATTTT. This codes for CASSLRRGATDTQYF.

This clonotype was found a few times. J is TRBJ2-1 and V is TRBV7-8; 14 bases are a match to TRBD2. This CDR3 is 16 amino acids long. V was clipped by 0 bases and J by 6 bases; unmatched bases: 1. CDR1 is SGHVS and CDR2 is FQNEAQ in the germline V gene. CDR3 DNA sequence: TGTGCCAGCAGCTTAGCAGGGACTAGCGGGGGCAATGAGCAGTTCTTC. Its translation is CASSLAGTSGGNEQFF.

This chain uses TRBV7-8 with TRBJ2-2, with 7 bases aligning to TRBD1. CDR3 length: 15 amino acids. CDR1 is SGHVS and CDR2 is FQNEAQ in the germline V gene. J was trimmed by 7 bases and V by 5 bases; bases with no gene match: 10. Here the CDR3 DNA reads TGTGCCAGCAGCCCCCGCCGGACAGGCGTCGGGGAGCTGTTTTTT. As protein: CASSPRRTGVGELFF. Full variable domain (rest looked up from reference TRBV7-8 and TRBJ2-2): GAGVSQSPRYKVAKRGQDVALRCDPISGHVSLFWYQQALGQGPEFLTYFQNEAQLDKSGLPSDRFFAERPEGSVSTLKIQRTQQEDSAVYLCASSPRRTGVGELFFGEGSRLTVL.